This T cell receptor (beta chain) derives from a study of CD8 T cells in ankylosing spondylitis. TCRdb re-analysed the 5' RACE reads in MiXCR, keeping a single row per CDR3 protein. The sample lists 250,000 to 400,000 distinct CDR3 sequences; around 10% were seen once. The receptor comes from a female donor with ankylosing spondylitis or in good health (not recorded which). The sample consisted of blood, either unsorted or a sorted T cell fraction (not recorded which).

CDR3 bases: TGCGCCAGCAACTCAGGGACAGGGGAAAACATTCAGTACTTC. It yields the protein CASNSGTGENIQYF. This chain uses TRBV4-3 with TRBJ2-4; 10 bases fit TRBD1. The trim removed 7 bases at V and 5 bases at J, leaving 5 bases unmatched. The CDR3 totals 14 residues. CDR1 is LGHNA and CDR2 is YSLEER in the germline V gene.